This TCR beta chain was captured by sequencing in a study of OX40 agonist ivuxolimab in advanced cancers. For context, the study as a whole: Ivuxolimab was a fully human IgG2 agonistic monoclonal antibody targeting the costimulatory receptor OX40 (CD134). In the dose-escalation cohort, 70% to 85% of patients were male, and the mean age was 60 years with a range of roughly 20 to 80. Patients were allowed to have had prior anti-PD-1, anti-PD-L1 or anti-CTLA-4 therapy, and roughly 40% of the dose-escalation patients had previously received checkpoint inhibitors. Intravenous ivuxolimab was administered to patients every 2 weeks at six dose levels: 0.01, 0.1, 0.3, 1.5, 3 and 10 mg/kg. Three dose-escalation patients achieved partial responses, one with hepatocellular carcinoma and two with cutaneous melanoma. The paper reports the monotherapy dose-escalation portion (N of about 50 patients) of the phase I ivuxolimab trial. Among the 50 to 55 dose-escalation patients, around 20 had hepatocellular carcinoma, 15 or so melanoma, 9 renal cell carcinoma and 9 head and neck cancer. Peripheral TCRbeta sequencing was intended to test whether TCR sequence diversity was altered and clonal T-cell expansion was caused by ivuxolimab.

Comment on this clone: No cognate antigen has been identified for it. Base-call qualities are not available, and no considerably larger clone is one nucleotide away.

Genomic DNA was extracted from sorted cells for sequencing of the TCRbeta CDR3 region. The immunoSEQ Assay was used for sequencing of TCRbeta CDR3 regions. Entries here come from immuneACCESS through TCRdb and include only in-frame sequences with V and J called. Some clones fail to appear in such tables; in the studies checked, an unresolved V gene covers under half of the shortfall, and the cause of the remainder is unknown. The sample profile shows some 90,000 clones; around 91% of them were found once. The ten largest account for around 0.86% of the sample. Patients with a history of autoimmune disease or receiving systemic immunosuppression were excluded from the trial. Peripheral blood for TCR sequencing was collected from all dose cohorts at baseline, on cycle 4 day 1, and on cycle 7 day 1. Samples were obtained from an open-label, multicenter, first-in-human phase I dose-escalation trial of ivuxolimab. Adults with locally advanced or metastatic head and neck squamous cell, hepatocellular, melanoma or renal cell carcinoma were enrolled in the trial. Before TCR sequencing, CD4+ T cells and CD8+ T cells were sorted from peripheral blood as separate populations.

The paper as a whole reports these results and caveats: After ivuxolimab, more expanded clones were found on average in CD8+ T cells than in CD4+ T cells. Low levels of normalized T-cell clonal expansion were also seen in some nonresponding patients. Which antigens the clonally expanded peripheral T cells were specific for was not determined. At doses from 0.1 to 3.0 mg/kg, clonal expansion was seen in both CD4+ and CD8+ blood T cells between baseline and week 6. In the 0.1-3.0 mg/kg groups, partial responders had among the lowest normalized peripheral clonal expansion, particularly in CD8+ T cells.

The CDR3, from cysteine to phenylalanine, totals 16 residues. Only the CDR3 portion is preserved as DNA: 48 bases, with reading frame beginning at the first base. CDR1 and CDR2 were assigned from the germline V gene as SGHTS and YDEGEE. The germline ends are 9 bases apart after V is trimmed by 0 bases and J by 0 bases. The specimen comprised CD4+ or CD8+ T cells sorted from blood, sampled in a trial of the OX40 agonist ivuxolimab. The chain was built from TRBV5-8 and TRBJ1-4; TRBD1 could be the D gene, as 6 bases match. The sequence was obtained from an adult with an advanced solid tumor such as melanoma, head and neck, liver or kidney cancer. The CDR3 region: CASSLGGRTTNEKLFF. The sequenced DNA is TGTGCCAGCAGCTTGGGGGGGCGAACAACTAATGAAAAACTGTTTTTT.